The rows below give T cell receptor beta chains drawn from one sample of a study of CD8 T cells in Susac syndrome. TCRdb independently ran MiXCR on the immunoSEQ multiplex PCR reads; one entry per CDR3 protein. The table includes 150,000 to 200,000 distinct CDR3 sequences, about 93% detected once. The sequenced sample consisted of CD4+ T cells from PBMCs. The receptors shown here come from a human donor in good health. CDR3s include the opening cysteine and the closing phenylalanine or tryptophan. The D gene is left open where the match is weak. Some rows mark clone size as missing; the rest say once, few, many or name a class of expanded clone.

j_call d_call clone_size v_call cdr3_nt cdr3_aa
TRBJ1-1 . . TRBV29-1 TGCAGCGTTGAATCCTCCGGGGCCCCCAGAACTTTCTTT CSVESSGAPRTFF
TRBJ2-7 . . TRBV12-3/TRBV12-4 TGTGCCAGCAGTTCGGCCGTAGAGCAGTACTTC CASSSAVEQYF
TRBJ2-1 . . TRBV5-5 TGTGCCAGCAGCTTTGCGGCGGCTTCAAATGAGCAGTTCTTC CASSFAAASNEQFF
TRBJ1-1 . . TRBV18 TGTGCCAGCTCACCACCGGCAGCCGCGGCTTTCTTT CASSPPAAAAFF
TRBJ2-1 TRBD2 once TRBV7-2 TGTGCCAGCAGCTCTCGGGGGGGCAACAATGAGCAGTTCTTC CASSSRGGNNEQFF
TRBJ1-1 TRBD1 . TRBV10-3 TGTGCCATCAGTGAGGGACATCGACAGGGAGGTGGAGCAGCTTTCTTT CAISEGHRQGGGAAFF
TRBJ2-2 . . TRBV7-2 TGTGCCAGCAGCTTTCGACTAGCCGGGGAGCTGTTTTTT CASSFRLAGELFF
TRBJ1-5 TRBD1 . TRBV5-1 TGCGCCAGCAGCCCTTACAGGGGGCAGCCCCAGCATTTT CASSPYRGQPQHF
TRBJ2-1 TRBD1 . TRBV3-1 TGTGCCAGCAGCCAGCCGGGACAGGGAAACGGTGAGCAGTTCTTC CASSQPGQGNGEQFF
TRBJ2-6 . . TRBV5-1 TGCGCCAGCTGGCCTGATCCTGGGGCCAACGTCCTGACTTTC CASWPDPGANVLTF
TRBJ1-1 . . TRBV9 TGTGCCAGCAGCGTAGGAGGGGCCATGAACACTGAAGCTTTCTTT CASSVGGAMNTEAFF
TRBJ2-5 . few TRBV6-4 TGTGCCAGCAGTGCTCAAGAGACCCAGTACTTC CASSAQETQYF
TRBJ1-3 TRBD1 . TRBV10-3 TGTGCCTCCTGGGACGGTCAGGGGGCTGGAAACACCATATATTTT CASWDGQGAGNTIYF
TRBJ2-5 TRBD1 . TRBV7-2 TGTGCCAGCAGCCTTAACAGGGGGCGCGGGGAGACCCAGTACTTC CASSLNRGRGETQYF
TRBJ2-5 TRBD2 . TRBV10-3 TGTGCCATCAGAGCGGGGGAGGAGACCCAGTACTTC CAIRAGEETQYF
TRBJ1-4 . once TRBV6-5 TGTGCCAGCAGTCCTCGGGGACGTAATGAAAAACTGTTTTTT CASSPRGRNEKLFF
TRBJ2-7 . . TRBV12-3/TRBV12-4 TGTGCCAGCAGTCCAACTCCGTACGAGCAGTACTTC CASSPTPYEQYF